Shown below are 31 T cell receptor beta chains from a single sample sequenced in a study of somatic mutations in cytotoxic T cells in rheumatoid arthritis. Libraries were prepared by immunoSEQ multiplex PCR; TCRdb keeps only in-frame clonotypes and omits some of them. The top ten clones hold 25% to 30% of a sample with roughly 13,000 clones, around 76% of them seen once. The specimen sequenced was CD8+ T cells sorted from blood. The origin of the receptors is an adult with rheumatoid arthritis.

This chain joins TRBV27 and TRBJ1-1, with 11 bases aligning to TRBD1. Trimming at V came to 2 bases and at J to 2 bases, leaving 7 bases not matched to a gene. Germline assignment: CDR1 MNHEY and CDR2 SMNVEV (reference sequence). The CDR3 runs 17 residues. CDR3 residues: CASSLRTGGSSNTEAFF. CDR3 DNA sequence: TGTGCCAGCAGTTTAAGGACAGGGGGCTCTAGTAACACTGAAGCTTTCTTT.

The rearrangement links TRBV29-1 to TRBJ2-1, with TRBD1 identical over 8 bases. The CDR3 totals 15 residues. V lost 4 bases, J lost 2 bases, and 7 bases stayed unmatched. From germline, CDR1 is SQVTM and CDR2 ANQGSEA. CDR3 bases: TGCAGCGTTGTCGACAGGGGAAGTACCTACAATGAGCAGTTCTTC. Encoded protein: CSVVDRGSTYNEQFF.

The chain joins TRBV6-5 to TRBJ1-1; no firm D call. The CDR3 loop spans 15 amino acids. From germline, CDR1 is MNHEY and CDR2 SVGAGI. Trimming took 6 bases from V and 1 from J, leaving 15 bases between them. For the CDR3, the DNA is TGTGCCAGCAGCCCCATCGGGATCCGGAACACTGAAGCTTTCTTT. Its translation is CASSPIGIRNTEAFF.

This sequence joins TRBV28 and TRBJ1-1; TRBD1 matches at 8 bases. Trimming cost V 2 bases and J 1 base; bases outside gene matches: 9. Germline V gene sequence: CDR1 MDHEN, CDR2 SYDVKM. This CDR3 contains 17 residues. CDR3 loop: CASSLSSTGAENTEAFF. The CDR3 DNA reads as TGTGCCAGCAGTTTAAGTTCGACAGGGGCGGAGAACACTGAAGCTTTCTTT. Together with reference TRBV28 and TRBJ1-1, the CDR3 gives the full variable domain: DVKVTQSSRYLVKRTGEKVFLECVQDMDHENMFWYRQDPGLGLRLIYFSYDVKMKEKGDIPEGYSVSREKKERFSLILESASTNQTSMYLCASSLSSTGAENTEAFFGQGTRLTVV.

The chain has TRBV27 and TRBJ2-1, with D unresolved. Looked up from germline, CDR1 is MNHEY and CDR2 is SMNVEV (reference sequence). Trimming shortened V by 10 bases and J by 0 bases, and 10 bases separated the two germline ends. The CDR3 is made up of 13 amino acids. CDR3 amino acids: CATRTFSYNEQFF. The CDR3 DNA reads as TGTGCCACGCGGACCTTCTCCTACAATGAGCAGTTCTTC.

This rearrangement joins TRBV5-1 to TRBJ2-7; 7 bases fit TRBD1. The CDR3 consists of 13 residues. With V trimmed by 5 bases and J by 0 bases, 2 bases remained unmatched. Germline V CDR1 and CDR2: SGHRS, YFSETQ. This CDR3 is CASRAGGSYEQYF. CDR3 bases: TGCGCCAGCAGGGCAGGGGGCTCCTACGAGCAGTACTTC.

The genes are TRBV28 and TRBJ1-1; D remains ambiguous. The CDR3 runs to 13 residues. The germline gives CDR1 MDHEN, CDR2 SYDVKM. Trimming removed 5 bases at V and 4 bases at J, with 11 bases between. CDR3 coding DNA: TGTGCCAGCAGTGGACTTTTGACCACTGAAGCTTTCTTT. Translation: CASSGLLTTEAFF.

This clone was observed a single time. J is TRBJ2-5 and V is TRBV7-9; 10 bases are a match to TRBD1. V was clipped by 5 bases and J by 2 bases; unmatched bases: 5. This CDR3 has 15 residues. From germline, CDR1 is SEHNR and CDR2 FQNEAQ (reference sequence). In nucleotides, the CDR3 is TGTGCCAGCAGCCAATGGACAGGGGGTCAAGAGACCCAGTACTTC. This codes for CASSQWTGGQETQYF.

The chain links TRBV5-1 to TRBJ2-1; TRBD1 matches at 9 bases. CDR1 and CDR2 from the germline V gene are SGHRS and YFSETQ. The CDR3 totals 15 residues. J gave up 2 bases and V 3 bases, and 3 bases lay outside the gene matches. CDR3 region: CASSWGTGTYNEQFF. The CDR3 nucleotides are TGCGCCAGCAGCTGGGGGACAGGGACCTACAATGAGCAGTTCTTC.

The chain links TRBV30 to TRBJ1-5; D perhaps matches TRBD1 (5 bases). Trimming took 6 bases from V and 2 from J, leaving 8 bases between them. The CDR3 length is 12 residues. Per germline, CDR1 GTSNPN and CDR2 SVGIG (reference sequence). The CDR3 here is CACRVRNQPQHF. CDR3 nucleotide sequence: TGTGCCTGCAGGGTGCGCAATCAGCCCCAGCATTTT.

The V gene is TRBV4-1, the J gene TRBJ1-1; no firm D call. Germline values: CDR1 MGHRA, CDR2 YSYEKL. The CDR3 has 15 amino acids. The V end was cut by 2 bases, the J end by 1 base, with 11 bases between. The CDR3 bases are TGCGCCAGCAGCCAAAGGCAGACCTCGAACACTGAAGCTTTCTTT. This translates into CASSQRQTSNTEAFF.

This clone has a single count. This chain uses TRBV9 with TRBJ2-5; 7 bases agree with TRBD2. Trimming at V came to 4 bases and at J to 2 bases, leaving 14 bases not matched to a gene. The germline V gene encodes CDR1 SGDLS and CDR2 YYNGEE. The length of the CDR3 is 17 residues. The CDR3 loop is CASSPLTGGLPQETQYF. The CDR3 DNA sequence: TGTGCCAGCAGCCCCCTAACGGGAGGACTACCACAAGAGACCCAGTACTTC.

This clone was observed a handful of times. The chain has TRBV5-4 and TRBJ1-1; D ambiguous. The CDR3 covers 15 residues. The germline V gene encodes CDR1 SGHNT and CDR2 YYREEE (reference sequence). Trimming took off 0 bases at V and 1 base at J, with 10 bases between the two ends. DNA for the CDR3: TGTGCCAGCAGCTTGGAGGTGCGACAGAACACTGAAGCTTTCTTT. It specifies CASSLEVRQNTEAFF.

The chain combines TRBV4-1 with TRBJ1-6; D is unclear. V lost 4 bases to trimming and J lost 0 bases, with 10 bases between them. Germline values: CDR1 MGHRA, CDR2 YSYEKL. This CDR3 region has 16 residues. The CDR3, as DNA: TGCGCCAGCAGCCCTTTGTTGAGCTCCTATAATTCACCCCTCCACTTT. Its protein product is CASSPLLSSYNSPLHF.

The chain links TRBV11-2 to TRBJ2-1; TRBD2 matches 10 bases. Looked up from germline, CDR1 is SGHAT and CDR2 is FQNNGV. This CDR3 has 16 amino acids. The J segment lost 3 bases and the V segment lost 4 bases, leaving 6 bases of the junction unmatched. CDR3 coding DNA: TGTGCCAGCAGCTGGATACTAGCGGGACTCTACAATGAGCAGTTCTTC. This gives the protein CASSWILAGLYNEQFF.

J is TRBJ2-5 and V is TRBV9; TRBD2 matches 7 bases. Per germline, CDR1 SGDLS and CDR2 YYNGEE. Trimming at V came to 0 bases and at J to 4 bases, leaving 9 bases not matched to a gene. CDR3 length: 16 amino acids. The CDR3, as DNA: TGTGCCAGCAGCGTAGGTGTCGCCCGGACTAGAGAGACCCAGTACTTC. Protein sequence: CASSVGVARTRETQYF.

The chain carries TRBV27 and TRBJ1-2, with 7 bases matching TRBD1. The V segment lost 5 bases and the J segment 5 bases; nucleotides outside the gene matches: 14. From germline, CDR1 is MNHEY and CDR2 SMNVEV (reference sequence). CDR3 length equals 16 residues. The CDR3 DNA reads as TGTGCCAGCAGTCCACGACAGGGCGTGACTACTTATGGCTACACCTTC. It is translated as CASSPRQGVTTYGYTF.

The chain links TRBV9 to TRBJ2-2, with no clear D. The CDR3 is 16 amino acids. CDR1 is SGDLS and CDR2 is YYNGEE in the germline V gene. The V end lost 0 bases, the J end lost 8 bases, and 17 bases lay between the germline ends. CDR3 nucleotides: TGTGCCAGCAGCGTAGTGGGCGGAGTGGTGTTTGGGGAGCTGTTTTTT. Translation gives CASSVVGGVVFGELFF.

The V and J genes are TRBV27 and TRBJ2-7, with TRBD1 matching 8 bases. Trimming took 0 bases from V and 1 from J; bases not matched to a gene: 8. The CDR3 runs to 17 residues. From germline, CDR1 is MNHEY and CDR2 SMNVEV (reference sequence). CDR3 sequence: CASSLSRQGLASYEQYF. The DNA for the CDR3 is TGTGCCAGCAGTTTATCACGACAGGGGTTGGCTTCCTACGAGCAGTACTTC.

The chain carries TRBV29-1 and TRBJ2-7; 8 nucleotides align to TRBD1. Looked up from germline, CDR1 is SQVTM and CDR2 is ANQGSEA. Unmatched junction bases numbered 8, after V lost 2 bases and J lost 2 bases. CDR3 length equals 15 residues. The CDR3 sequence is CSVELSGQETYEQYF. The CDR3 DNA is TGCAGCGTTGAATTATCGGGACAGGAAACCTACGAGCAGTACTTC.

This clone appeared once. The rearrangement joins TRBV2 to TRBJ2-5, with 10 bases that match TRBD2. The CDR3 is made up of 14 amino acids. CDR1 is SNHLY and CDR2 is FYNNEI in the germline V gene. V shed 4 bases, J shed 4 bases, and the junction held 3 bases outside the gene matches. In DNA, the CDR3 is TGTGCCAGCAGTGCACTAGCGGGATCAGAGACCCAGTACTTC. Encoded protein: CASSALAGSETQYF.

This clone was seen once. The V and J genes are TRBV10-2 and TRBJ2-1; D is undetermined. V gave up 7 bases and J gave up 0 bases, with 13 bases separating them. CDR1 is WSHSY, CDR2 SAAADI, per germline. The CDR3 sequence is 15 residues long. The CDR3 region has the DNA TGCGCCAGCATAGAAGGTCCGAGCTCCTACAATGAGCAGTTCTTC. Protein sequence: CASIEGPSSYNEQFF.

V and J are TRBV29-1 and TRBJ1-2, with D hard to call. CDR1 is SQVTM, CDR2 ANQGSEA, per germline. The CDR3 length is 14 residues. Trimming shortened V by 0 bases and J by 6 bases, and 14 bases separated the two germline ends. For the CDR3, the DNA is TGCAGCGTTGAAGATGGAGAAACGAAGAATGGCTACACCTTC. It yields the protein CSVEDGETKNGYTF.

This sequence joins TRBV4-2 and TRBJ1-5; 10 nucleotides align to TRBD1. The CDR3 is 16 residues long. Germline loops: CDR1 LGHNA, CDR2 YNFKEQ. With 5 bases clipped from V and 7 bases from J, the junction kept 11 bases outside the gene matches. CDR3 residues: CASSFHSGTGVQPQHF. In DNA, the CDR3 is TGTGCCAGCAGCTTCCATTCCGGGACAGGGGTGCAGCCCCAGCATTTT.

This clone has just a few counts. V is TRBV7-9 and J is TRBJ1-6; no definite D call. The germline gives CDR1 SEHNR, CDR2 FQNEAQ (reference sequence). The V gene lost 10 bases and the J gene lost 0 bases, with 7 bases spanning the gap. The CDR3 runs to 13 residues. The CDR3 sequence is CATESSYNSPLHF. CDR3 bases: TGTGCCACTGAGAGCTCCTATAATTCACCCCTCCACTTT.

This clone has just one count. CDR3 bases: TGCGCCAGCAGCTTGGATCAGTTCCATGAGCAGTTCTTC. Protein sequence: CASSLDQFHEQFF. The chain carries TRBV5-1 and TRBJ2-1; D is unclear. CDR1 is SGHRS and CDR2 is YFSETQ in the germline V gene. The CDR3 contains 13 residues. Trimming stripped 0 bases from V and 8 bases from J, with 9 bases between.

Written as DNA, the CDR3 is TGTGCCAGCAGTTCAGGGGACCACTACGAGCAGTACTTC. Protein sequence: CASSSGDHYEQYF. The chain joins TRBV6-6 to TRBJ2-7, with D possibly being TRBD1 (6 bases). V shed 4 bases and J shed 3 bases, with 10 bases lying between them. CDR1 and CDR2 (germline): MNHNY, SVGAGI (reference sequence). The CDR3 contains 13 residues.

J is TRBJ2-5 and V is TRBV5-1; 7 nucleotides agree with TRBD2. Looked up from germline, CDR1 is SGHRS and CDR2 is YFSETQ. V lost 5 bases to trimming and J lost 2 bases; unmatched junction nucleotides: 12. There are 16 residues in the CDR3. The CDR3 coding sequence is TGCGCCAGCAGATTGACCGGGACTATACAACAAGAGACCCAGTACTTC. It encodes CASRLTGTIQQETQYF.

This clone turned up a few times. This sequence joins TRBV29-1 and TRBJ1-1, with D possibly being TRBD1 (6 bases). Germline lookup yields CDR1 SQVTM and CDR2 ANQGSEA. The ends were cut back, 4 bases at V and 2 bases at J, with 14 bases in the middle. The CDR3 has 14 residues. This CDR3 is CSVGRGYRNTEAFF. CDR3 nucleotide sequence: TGCAGCGTTGGCAGGGGATATAGAAACACTGAAGCTTTCTTT.

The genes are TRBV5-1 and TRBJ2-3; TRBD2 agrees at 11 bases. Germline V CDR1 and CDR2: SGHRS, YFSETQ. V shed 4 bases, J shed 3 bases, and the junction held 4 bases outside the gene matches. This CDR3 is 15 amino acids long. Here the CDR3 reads CASSLGLAATDTQYF. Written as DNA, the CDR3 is TGCGCCAGCAGCCTGGGACTAGCGGCGACAGATACGCAGTATTTT.

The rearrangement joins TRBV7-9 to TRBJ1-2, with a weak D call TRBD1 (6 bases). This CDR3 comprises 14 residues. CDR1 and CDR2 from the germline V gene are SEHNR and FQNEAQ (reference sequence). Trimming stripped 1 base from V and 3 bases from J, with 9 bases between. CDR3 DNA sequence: TGTGCCAGCAGCTTAGATGGACAGCACTATGGCTACACCTTC. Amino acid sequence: CASSLDGQHYGYTF. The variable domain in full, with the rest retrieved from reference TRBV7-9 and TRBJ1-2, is DTGVSQNPRHKITKRGQNVTFRCDPISEHNRLYWYRQTLGQGPEFLTYFQNEAQLEKSRLLSDRFSAERPKGSFSTLEIQRTEQGDSAMYLCASSLDGQHYGYTFGSGTRLTVV.